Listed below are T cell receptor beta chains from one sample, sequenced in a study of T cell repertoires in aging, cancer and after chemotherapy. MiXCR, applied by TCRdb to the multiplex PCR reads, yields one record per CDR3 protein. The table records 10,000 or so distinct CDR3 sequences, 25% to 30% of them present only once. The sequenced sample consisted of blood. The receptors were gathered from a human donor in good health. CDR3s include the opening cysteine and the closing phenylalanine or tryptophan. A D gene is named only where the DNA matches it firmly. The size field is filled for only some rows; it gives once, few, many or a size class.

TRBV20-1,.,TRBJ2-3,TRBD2,TGCAGTGCGAGTTGGACTAGTAGCACAGATACGCAGTATTTT,CSASWTSSTDTQYF
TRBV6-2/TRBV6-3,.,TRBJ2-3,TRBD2,TGTGCCAGCAGTGATGGACTAGCGGGTGGGGATACGCAGTATTTT,CASSDGLAGGDTQYF
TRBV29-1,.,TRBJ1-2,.,TGCAGCGTCGAAGCTCCGTATGGCTACACCTTC,CSVEAPYGYTF
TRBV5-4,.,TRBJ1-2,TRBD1,TGTGCCAGCAGCTCAGCCGGGAGTCTTAGGGACAGGGACTTCTACACCTTC,CASSSAGSLRDRDFYTF
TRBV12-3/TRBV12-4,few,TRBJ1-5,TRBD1,TGTGCCAGCAGTTTGGGGCAACAGGGGTCAGGCAATCAGCCCCAGCATTTT,CASSLGQQGSGNQPQHF
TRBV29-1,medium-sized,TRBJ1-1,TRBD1,TGCAGCGTTCGTTGGACAGGGGACACTGAAGCTTTCTTT,CSVRWTGDTEAFF
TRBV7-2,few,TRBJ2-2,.,TGTGCCAGCACCTTTCTCACGGGACTCCCGGTCACCGGGGAGCTGTTTTTT,CASTFLTGLPVTGELFF
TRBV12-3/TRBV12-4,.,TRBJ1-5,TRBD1,TGTGCCAGCAGCGAAGGGGGCAGGGCGCAGCCCCAGCATTTT,CASSEGGRAQPQHF
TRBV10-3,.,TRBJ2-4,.,TGTGCCATCAGTGAGTCGTGGCCGTCACACATTCAGTACTTC,CAISESWPSHIQYF
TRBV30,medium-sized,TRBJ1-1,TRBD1,TGTGCCTGGGAAGAGGACAGGGGAAGTACTGAAGCTTTCTTT,CAWEEDRGSTEAFF
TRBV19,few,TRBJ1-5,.,TGTGCCAGTAGTACGTCAGGGTACGATCGGCGAAGCAATCAGCCCCAGCATTTT,CASSTSGYDRRSNQPQHF
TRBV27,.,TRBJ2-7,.,TGTGCCAGCAGTTTGCGGTTGAGCTCCTACGAGCAGTACTTC,CASSLRLSSYEQYF
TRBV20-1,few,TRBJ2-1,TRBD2,TGCAGCTGGCTAGCGGGACCCAATGAGCAGTTCTTC,CSWLAGPNEQFF
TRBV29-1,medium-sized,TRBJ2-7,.,TGCAGCGTTCTTACCACTAACTACGAGCAGTACTTC,CSVLTTNYEQYF
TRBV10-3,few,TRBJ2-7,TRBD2,TGTGCCATCAGTGGGGGACTAGCGGGAAGATACGAGCAGTACTTC,CAISGGLAGRYEQYF
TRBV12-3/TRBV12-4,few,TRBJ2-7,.,TGTGCCAGCAGCACCCAGGGGCTCGGAGAGCAGTACTTC,CASSTQGLGEQYF
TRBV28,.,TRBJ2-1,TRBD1,TGTGCCAGCAGTTCGGACAGGAGCTCCTACAATGAGCAGTTCTTC,CASSSDRSSYNEQFF
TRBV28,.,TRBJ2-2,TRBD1,TGTGCCAGCAGATCGACAGGGCGGACCGGGGAGCTGTTTTTT,CASRSTGRTGELFF
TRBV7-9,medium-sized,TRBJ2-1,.,TGTGCCAGCAGCTTAGTACAGTACAATGAGCAGTTCTTC,CASSLVQYNEQFF
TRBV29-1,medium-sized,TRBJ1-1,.,TGCAGCGTTGTGAAGGGGCGAGGCACTGAAGCTTTCTTT,CSVVKGRGTEAFF
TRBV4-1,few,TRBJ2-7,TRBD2,TGCGCCAGCAGCCAAGAGCAAGGACTAGAGGTTCGTAAGCAGTACTTC,CASSQEQGLEVRKQYF
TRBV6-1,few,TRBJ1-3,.,TGTGCCAGCAGTGAAGCGCACTCTGGAAACACCATATATTTT,CASSEAHSGNTIYF
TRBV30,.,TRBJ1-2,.,TGTGCCTGCCGTCTGACAGCGAACTATGGCTACACCTTC,CACRLTANYGYTF
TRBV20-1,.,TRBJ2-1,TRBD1,TGCAGTGCTACAGGACAGGGAGGCTACAATGAGCAGTTCTTC,CSATGQGGYNEQFF
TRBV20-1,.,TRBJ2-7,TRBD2,TGCAGTGCTCCCCGGACTAGCGGGAGGGCACCGACCCTCTACGAGCAGTACTTC,CSAPRTSGRAPTLYEQYF
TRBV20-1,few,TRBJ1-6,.,TGCAGTGCTAGAGATAGCCGGGACATCAATTCACCCCTCCACTTT,CSARDSRDINSPLHF
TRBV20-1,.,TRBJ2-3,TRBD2,TGCAGTGCTCCGGCTAGCGGGTACACAGATACGCAGTATTTT,CSAPASGYTDTQYF
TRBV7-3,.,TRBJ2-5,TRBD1,TGTGCCAGCAGCCCCCGGGACAGGGGAGAGACCCAGTACTTC,CASSPRDRGETQYF
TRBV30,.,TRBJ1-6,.,TGTGCCTGGAATTGGGAATCACACCTCCACTTT,CAWNWESHLHF
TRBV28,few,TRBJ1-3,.,TGTGCCAGCAGACCTACAGGTAGAGGAAACACCATATATTTT,CASRPTGRGNTIYF
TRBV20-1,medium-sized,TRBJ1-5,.,TGCAGTGCTAGGTCCAGGGAAAGTCAGCCCCAGCATTTT,CSARSRESQPQHF
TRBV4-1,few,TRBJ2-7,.,TGCGCCAGCAGCCAAGATCTCGGTAGCGGTTCCTACGAGCAGTACTTC,CASSQDLGSGSYEQYF
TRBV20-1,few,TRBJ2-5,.,TGCAGTGCTAGGTCACCGTTCCCAGAGACCCAGTACTTC,CSARSPFPETQYF
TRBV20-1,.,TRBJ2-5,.,TGCAGTGCTAAAAAAAAAGTGGGGGCTAGGGAGACCCAGTACTTC,CSAKKKVGARETQYF
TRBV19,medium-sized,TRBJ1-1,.,TGTGCCAGTAGTCAGGGGATCGGCACTGAAGCTTTCTTT,CASSQGIGTEAFF
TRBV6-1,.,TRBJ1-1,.,TGTGCCAGCAGAATGGGGAACACTGAAGCTTTCTTT,CASRMGNTEAFF
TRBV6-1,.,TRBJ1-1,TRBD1,TGTGCCAGCACCCCCAAGGGGGCCCGCACTGAAGCTTTCTTT,CASTPKGARTEAFF
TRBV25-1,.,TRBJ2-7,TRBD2,TGTGCCAGCAGTGAAGGGACTAGCGTGAGGAACTCCTACGAGCAGTACTTC,CASSEGTSVRNSYEQYF
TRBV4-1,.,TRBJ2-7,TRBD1,TGCGCCAGCAGCCTAGGGACAGGGGGCGCCTACGAGCAGTACTTC,CASSLGTGGAYEQYF
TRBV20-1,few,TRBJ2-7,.,TGCAGTGCTAGAGTGAATGCAGGCACCTACGAGCAGTACTTC,CSARVNAGTYEQYF
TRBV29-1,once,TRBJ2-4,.,TGCAGCGGTACACAGGCCCCCGGGGACATTCAGTACTTC,CSGTQAPGDIQYF
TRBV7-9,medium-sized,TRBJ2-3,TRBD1,TGTGCCAGCAGCTACCGACAGGGGCCAGATACGCAGTATTTT,CASSYRQGPDTQYF
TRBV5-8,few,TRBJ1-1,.,TGTGCCAGCAGCTTGGCTCGGGGGAACACTGAAGCTTTCTTT,CASSLARGNTEAFF
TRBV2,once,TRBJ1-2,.,TGTGCCAGCAGTGAATCCCGAACAGCCTATGGCTACACCTTC,CASSESRTAYGYTF
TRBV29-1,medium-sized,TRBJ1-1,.,TGCAGCGGTGGGACAACGATGAACACTGAAGCTTTCTTT,CSGGTTMNTEAFF
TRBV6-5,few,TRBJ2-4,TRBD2,TGTGCCAGCAGCCGGGAGGGAAACATTCAGTACTTC,CASSREGNIQYF
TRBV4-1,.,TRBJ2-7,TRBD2,TGCGCCAGCAGCCGACGACTAGCGGGAGGAAACGAGCAGTACTTC,CASSRRLAGGNEQYF
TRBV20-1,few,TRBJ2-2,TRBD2,TGCAGTGCTACGACTAGCGGGGCGAACACCGGGGAGCTGTTTTTT,CSATTSGANTGELFF
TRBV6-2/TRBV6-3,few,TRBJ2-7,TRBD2,TGTGCCAGCAGTTACTCTGCGGGAGGGTACGAGCAGTACTTC,CASSYSAGGYEQYF
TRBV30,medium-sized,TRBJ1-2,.,TGTGCCTGGAGTGTAGTGAAGCCTCGAGCTAACTATGGCTACACCTTC,CAWSVVKPRANYGYTF
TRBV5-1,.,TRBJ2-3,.,TGCGCCAGCAGCTTGGCGGATATTAGCACAGATACGCAGTATTTT,CASSLADISTDTQYF
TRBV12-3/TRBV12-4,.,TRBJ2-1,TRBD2,TGTGCCAGCACGCTAGCGGGAGGGCCAGGCAATGAGCAGTTCTTC,CASTLAGGPGNEQFF
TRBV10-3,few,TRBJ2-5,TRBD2,TGTGCCATCAGAGGGACTAGCGGAAGGGCGGAGGAGACCCAGTACTTC,CAIRGTSGRAEETQYF
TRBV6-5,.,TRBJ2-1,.,TGTGCCAGCAGTTACGCCGGGAAATACAATGAGCAGTTCTTC,CASSYAGKYNEQFF
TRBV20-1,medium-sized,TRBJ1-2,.,TGCAGTGCTAGAGATCTAATACAGGGCAACTATGGCTACACCTTC,CSARDLIQGNYGYTF
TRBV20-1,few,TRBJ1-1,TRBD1,TGCAGTGCTAGAGATCTGGTGAGGGGCACAGGGGGCGAGGGCACTGAAGCTTTCTTT,CSARDLVRGTGGEGTEAFF
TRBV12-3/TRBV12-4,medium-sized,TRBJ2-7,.,TGTGCCAGCAGTTCCTCCACCTACGAGCAGTACTTC,CASSSSTYEQYF